Listed below are T cell receptor beta chains from one sample, sequenced in a study of OX40 agonist ivuxolimab in advanced cancers. Using immunoSEQ multiplex PCR, the repertoire was profiled, and TCRdb retains in-frame clones only, with some absent. The data contain about 59,000 clones, around 87% of them seen just once; the ten biggest clones take up around 5%. Material: CD4+ or CD8+ T cells sorted from blood, obtained in a trial of the OX40 agonist ivuxolimab. The receptor source for this set is an adult with an advanced solid tumor such as melanoma, head and neck, liver or kidney cancer. Each CDR3 is given with its conserved first and last residue. A D gene is named only where the DNA matches it firmly. The size entry is marked missing in some rows and otherwise reads once, few, many or a size class.

J gene: TRBJ2-7
D gene: TRBD2
clone size: .
V gene: TRBV2
CDR3 DNA: TGTGCCACCAAGCGGGATCCTCTCTCCTACGAGCAGTACTTC
CDR3 protein: CATKRDPLSYEQYF

J gene: TRBJ2-1
D gene: TRBD2
clone size: .
V gene: TRBV5-6
CDR3 DNA: TGTGCCAGCAGCTTGTTGGTAGCGGGGGTTATGCATGAGCAGTTCTTC
CDR3 protein: CASSLLVAGVMHEQFF

J gene: TRBJ2-3
D gene: TRBD2
clone size: .
V gene: TRBV10-3
CDR3 DNA: TGTGCCATCAGAGGGACTATCACAGATACGCAGTATTTT
CDR3 protein: CAIRGTITDTQYF

J gene: TRBJ1-4
D gene: .
clone size: .
V gene: TRBV9
CDR3 DNA: TGTGCCAGCAGCGAAGGGGGTTGGGGTGAAAAACTGTTTTTT
CDR3 protein: CASSEGGWGEKLFF

J gene: TRBJ1-3
D gene: .
clone size: .
V gene: TRBV9
CDR3 DNA: TGTGCCAGCAGCGCCCCCCGGGGACGAAGCTCTGGAAACACCATATATTTT
CDR3 protein: CASSAPRGRSSGNTIYF

J gene: TRBJ2-5
D gene: .
clone size: .
V gene: TRBV9
CDR3 DNA: TGTGCCAGCAGCGTAGAACCTAACGTAGGGGAGACCCAGTACTTC
CDR3 protein: CASSVEPNVGETQYF

J gene: TRBJ2-5
D gene: TRBD2
clone size: .
V gene: TRBV19
CDR3 DNA: TGTGCCAGTAGTCCCGGGAGGGGACTAGCGGGAGGAGAGACCCAGTACTTC
CDR3 protein: CASSPGRGLAGGETQYF

J gene: TRBJ2-7
D gene: TRBD2
clone size: .
V gene: TRBV7-3
CDR3 DNA: TGTGCCAGCAGCCCCAGCGGGAGCAAGGAGCAGTACTTC
CDR3 protein: CASSPSGSKEQYF

J gene: TRBJ2-2
D gene: .
clone size: .
V gene: TRBV7-7
CDR3 DNA: TGTGCCAGCAGCTTAGCAGCAGGGCCCCACACCGGGGAGCTGTTTTTT
CDR3 protein: CASSLAAGPHTGELFF

J gene: TRBJ1-1
D gene: TRBD1
clone size: .
V gene: TRBV27
CDR3 DNA: TGTGCCAGCAGTTTATCTATCGGACAGGTTAAAAAGGAAGCTTTCTTT
CDR3 protein: CASSLSIGQVKKEAFF

J gene: TRBJ2-3
D gene: .
clone size: .
V gene: TRBV19
CDR3 DNA: TGTGCCAGTAGTGATAGCGGACGCCGGGCAGATACGCAGTATTTT
CDR3 protein: CASSDSGRRADTQYF

J gene: TRBJ1-4
D gene: .
clone size: .
V gene: TRBV7-2
CDR3 DNA: TGTGCCAGCAGCCCCGGCTCCACCCAGAAGGGAGAAAAACTGTTTTTT
CDR3 protein: CASSPGSTQKGEKLFF

J gene: TRBJ2-1
D gene: .
clone size: .
V gene: TRBV28
CDR3 DNA: TGTGCCAGCTTCGAAGGGGCCTACAATGAGCAGTTCTTC
CDR3 protein: CASFEGAYNEQFF

J gene: TRBJ1-6
D gene: TRBD1
clone size: .
V gene: TRBV6-5
CDR3 DNA: TGTGCCAGCAGAATAGGACAGGGGTATAATTCACCCCTCCACTTT
CDR3 protein: CASRIGQGYNSPLHF

J gene: TRBJ2-7
D gene: .
clone size: .
V gene: TRBV11-2
CDR3 DNA: TGTGCCAGCAGCTTCGGGCCCCCCGACACGAGCGAGCAGTACTTC
CDR3 protein: CASSFGPPDTSEQYF

J gene: TRBJ1-4
D gene: .
clone size: .
V gene: TRBV7-2
CDR3 DNA: TGTGCCAGCAGCTTGAATTCCGGGACAAATGGGGAAAAACTGTTTTTT
CDR3 protein: CASSLNSGTNGEKLFF

J gene: TRBJ2-7
D gene: .
clone size: .
V gene: TRBV10-3
CDR3 DNA: TGTGCCATCAGTGAGTTTGGTGGGAACTACGAGCAGTACTTC
CDR3 protein: CAISEFGGNYEQYF

J gene: TRBJ2-7
D gene: TRBD2
clone size: .
V gene: TRBV5-4
CDR3 DNA: TGTGCCAGCAGCTCTCATCGACTAGCGGGGTTATACGAGCAGTACTTC
CDR3 protein: CASSSHRLAGLYEQYF

J gene: TRBJ1-2
D gene: TRBD1
clone size: .
V gene: TRBV27
CDR3 DNA: TGTGCCAGCAGTCCAACAGGGGGCGTAGGCGGCAACTATGGCTACACCTTC
CDR3 protein: CASSPTGGVGGNYGYTF

J gene: TRBJ2-7
D gene: .
clone size: .
V gene: TRBV5-4
CDR3 DNA: TGTGCCAGCAGCTTGAGAACCTCCATCGAGCAGTACTTC
CDR3 protein: CASSLRTSIEQYF

J gene: TRBJ1-2
D gene: .
clone size: .
V gene: TRBV6-5
CDR3 DNA: TGTGCCAGCAGCCCAATAGGACAAGCCTATGGCTACACCTTC
CDR3 protein: CASSPIGQAYGYTF

J gene: TRBJ2-4
D gene: .
clone size: .
V gene: TRBV5-4
CDR3 DNA: TGTGCCAGCAGCCAAGGTCGGTTAGCCAAAAACATTCAGTACTTC
CDR3 protein: CASSQGRLAKNIQYF

J gene: TRBJ1-5
D gene: .
clone size: once
V gene: TRBV6-5
CDR3 DNA: TGTGCCAGCAGTTACCTAATAAATCAGCCCCAGCATTTT
CDR3 protein: CASSYLINQPQHF

J gene: TRBJ2-7
D gene: TRBD2
clone size: .
V gene: TRBV5-4
CDR3 DNA: TGTGCCAGCAGCTTGGGGGAGGGCGGCGAGCAGTACTTC
CDR3 protein: CASSLGEGGEQYF

J gene: TRBJ1-2
D gene: .
clone size: .
V gene: TRBV7-8
CDR3 DNA: TGTGCCAGCAGCTCTCGGACGGGCTATGGCTACACCTTC
CDR3 protein: CASSSRTGYGYTF

J gene: TRBJ1-1
D gene: .
clone size: once
V gene: TRBV5-5
CDR3 DNA: TGTGCCAGCAGCCCAGGGACGGAGCGGAACACTGAAGCTTTCTTT
CDR3 protein: CASSPGTERNTEAFF

J gene: TRBJ2-7
D gene: .
clone size: once
V gene: TRBV6-1
CDR3 DNA: TGTGCCAGCAGTGAAAATGTGGGAATACAGTACTTC
CDR3 protein: CASSENVGIQYF

J gene: TRBJ2-4
D gene: .
clone size: .
V gene: TRBV29-1
CDR3 DNA: TGCAGCGTTGACCCCGCGGAGAGGGGGGAGGCCAAAAACATTCAGTACTTC
CDR3 protein: CSVDPAERGEAKNIQYF

J gene: TRBJ2-3
D gene: TRBD2
clone size: once
V gene: TRBV4-1
CDR3 DNA: TGCGCCAGCAGCCCAGGACTAGCCTACACAGATACGCAGTATTTT
CDR3 protein: CASSPGLAYTDTQYF

J gene: TRBJ2-6
D gene: TRBD1
clone size: .
V gene: TRBV27
CDR3 DNA: TGTGCCAGCAGTCGGACAGGGACGAGCGGGGCCAACGTCCTGACTTTC
CDR3 protein: CASSRTGTSGANVLTF

J gene: TRBJ1-3
D gene: .
clone size: .
V gene: TRBV15
CDR3 DNA: TGTGCCACCAGCAGAGATCCCAACTCTGGAAACACCATATATTTT
CDR3 protein: CATSRDPNSGNTIYF

J gene: TRBJ2-1
D gene: .
clone size: .
V gene: TRBV20-1
CDR3 DNA: TGCAGTGCTAAGGGGGACAATGAGCAGTTCTTC
CDR3 protein: CSAKGDNEQFF

J gene: TRBJ2-5
D gene: .
clone size: .
V gene: TRBV19
CDR3 DNA: TGTGCCAGTAGCACGGGGGACTACCAAGAGACCCAGTACTTC
CDR3 protein: CASSTGDYQETQYF

J gene: TRBJ2-5
D gene: .
clone size: .
V gene: TRBV9
CDR3 DNA: TGTGCCAGCATTTTAACCGAAGAGACCCAGTACTTC
CDR3 protein: CASILTEETQYF

J gene: TRBJ1-2
D gene: .
clone size: .
V gene: TRBV18
CDR3 DNA: TGTGCCAGCTCACCACCGGGTGGTGGAGGCTACACCTTC
CDR3 protein: CASSPPGGGGYTF

J gene: TRBJ2-3
D gene: .
clone size: .
V gene: TRBV19
CDR3 DNA: TGTGCCACTTCGGGCACCACTAGCACAGATACGCAGTATTTT
CDR3 protein: CATSGTTSTDTQYF

J gene: TRBJ2-1
D gene: TRBD2
clone size: .
V gene: TRBV7-9
CDR3 DNA: TGTGCCAGCAGGTCAGGCCCGGGACTAGCGGGTTCGGAGGAGCAGTTCTTC
CDR3 protein: CASRSGPGLAGSEEQFF

J gene: TRBJ2-2
D gene: TRBD2
clone size: .
V gene: TRBV6-1
CDR3 DNA: TGTGCCAGCACGGCTAGCGGGGCCGGGGAGCTGTTTTTT
CDR3 protein: CASTASGAGELFF

J gene: TRBJ2-1
D gene: TRBD2
clone size: .
V gene: TRBV25-1
CDR3 DNA: TGTGCCAGCAGTGGACTAGCGAAGTACAATGAGCAGTTCTTC
CDR3 protein: CASSGLAKYNEQFF

J gene: TRBJ2-1
D gene: TRBD1
clone size: .
V gene: TRBV10-3
CDR3 DNA: TGTGCCATCAGGATGGACAGGGCGGGTGAGCAGTTCTTC
CDR3 protein: CAIRMDRAGEQFF

J gene: TRBJ1-5
D gene: .
clone size: .
V gene: TRBV6-1
CDR3 DNA: TGTGCCAGCAGTGAACAGGGTAGCAATCAGCCCCAGCATTTT
CDR3 protein: CASSEQGSNQPQHF

J gene: TRBJ2-5
D gene: .
clone size: .
V gene: TRBV5-1
CDR3 DNA: TGCGCCAGCAGCTTGAGCGGTGCAGGCGAGACCCAGTACTTC
CDR3 protein: CASSLSGAGETQYF

J gene: TRBJ2-7
D gene: .
clone size: .
V gene: TRBV2
CDR3 DNA: TGTGCCAGCAGTGAAACAACCAGGTGGGGTGAGCAGTACTTC
CDR3 protein: CASSETTRWGEQYF

J gene: TRBJ1-5
D gene: .
clone size: .
V gene: TRBV2
CDR3 DNA: TGTGCCAGCAGTGAATTCCAGGGGAATCAGCCCCAGCATTTT
CDR3 protein: CASSEFQGNQPQHF

J gene: TRBJ2-1
D gene: TRBD2
clone size: few
V gene: TRBV6-6
CDR3 DNA: TGTGCCAGCAGTTCCGGAGCGGGGACCTACAATGAGCAGTTCTTC
CDR3 protein: CASSSGAGTYNEQFF

J gene: TRBJ1-2
D gene: .
clone size: once
V gene: TRBV2
CDR3 DNA: TGTGCCAGCAGTGAATCGGGGGTAGGCTATGGCTACACCTTC
CDR3 protein: CASSESGVGYGYTF

J gene: TRBJ1-2
D gene: .
clone size: .
V gene: TRBV30
CDR3 DNA: TGTGCCTGGAGGCCCGGGTACTATGGCTACACCTTC
CDR3 protein: CAWRPGYYGYTF

J gene: TRBJ2-5
D gene: .
clone size: .
V gene: TRBV5-6
CDR3 DNA: TGTGCCAGCGCCAGACAGAAAGAGACCCAGTACTTC
CDR3 protein: CASARQKETQYF

J gene: TRBJ2-5
D gene: TRBD1
clone size: .
V gene: TRBV7-8
CDR3 DNA: TGTGCCAGCAGCTTGGACAGGACGGGGACCCAGTACTTC
CDR3 protein: CASSLDRTGTQYF

J gene: TRBJ2-5
D gene: .
clone size: .
V gene: TRBV9
CDR3 DNA: TGTGCCAGCAGCGGCAGGGGAGTCTGGGAGACCCAGTACTTC
CDR3 protein: CASSGRGVWETQYF

J gene: TRBJ2-7
D gene: TRBD1
clone size: .
V gene: TRBV14
CDR3 DNA: TGTGCCAGCAGCCAATTTAATACAGGGGGATTTTACGAGCAGTACTTC
CDR3 protein: CASSQFNTGGFYEQYF

J gene: TRBJ1-2
D gene: .
clone size: .
V gene: TRBV6-6
CDR3 DNA: TGTGCCAGCAGTTACCGATCCGGGGACTATGGCTACACCTTC
CDR3 protein: CASSYRSGDYGYTF